What follows describes a single TCR beta chain. The antigen remains unidentified. Oncomine TCR Beta short-read sequencing was applied to DNA from cultured CD4+ T cells. Via MiXCR, TCRdb re-called the PCR reads, giving one row per CDR3 protein. The profile shows nearly 20,000 distinct CDR3 sequences, 46% of them singletons. The CDR3 loop spans 14 amino acids. Per the germline V gene, CDR1 is MNHEY and CDR2 is SVGAGI. V was cut by 4 bases and J by 2 bases, with 10 bases left in between. This sample was included in a study of vaccination and CD4 T cells after COVID-19. Notes on the study in general: The median SARS-CoV-2-reactive clonotype number increased from around 19 to 38, without statistical significance.

Regarding treatment: roughly nine-day PBMC culture with coronavirus spike peptide pools or control peptides (ViraFEST assay). V usage is TRBV6-5 and J usage is TRBJ2-3, with D maybe TRBD2 (6 bases). The TCR originated in a human donor who had recovered from COVID-19. Sequences were derived from CD4+ T cells from blood, cultured in vitro, sampled after SARS-CoV-2 vaccination. The CDR3 region has the DNA TGTGCCAGCAGTTGGCCGGGGGACACAGATACGCAGTATTTT. It codes for CASSWPGDTDTQYF.